The 32 T cell receptor beta chains below come from one sample, sequenced in a study of cytomegalovirus exposure and HLA in healthy donors. Profiled with immunoSEQ multiplex PCR; TCRdb holds only in-frame clones, not every one. The sample carries 140,000 or so clones, 80% to 95% recorded once. Source material: PBMCs. These receptor sequences come from a young man in good health and CMV-seronegative.

V is TRBV18 and J is TRBJ2-7, with TRBD2 as a possible D gene (7 bases). The CDR3 is 16 amino acids. The germline V gene encodes CDR1 KGHSH and CDR2 LQKENI. The V end lost 6 bases, the J end lost 5 bases, and 23 bases lay between the germline ends. The CDR3 coding sequence is TGTGCCAGCTCCCTGGACAGTGGGAGGGCTGTAAACGAGCAGTACGTC. Encoded protein: CASSLDSGRAVNEQYV.

The rearrangement uses TRBV6-5 and TRBJ1-2; TRBD1 agrees at 9 bases. Germline V gene sequence: CDR1 MNHEY, CDR2 SVGAGI. After removal of 4 bases from V and 3 bases from J, the junction contained 9 bases not matched to a gene. This CDR3 region has 16 residues. CDR3 nucleotide sequence: TGTGCCAGCAGTTCCCAACCGGGACAGGGAGACTATGGCTACACCTTC. Translation: CASSSQPGQGDYGYTF.

This rearrangement joins TRBV5-1 to TRBJ2-2, with a tentative D call TRBD2 (7 bases). CDR1 and CDR2 from the germline V gene are SGHRS and YFSETQ. With 0 bases removed from V and 3 bases from J, the gap between germline ends came to 18 bases. CDR3 length: 18 amino acids. In DNA, the CDR3 is TGCGCCAGCAGCTTGGCCGGTCGGGGGGCAAAGGACACCGGGGAGCTGTTTTTT. This gives the protein CASSLAGRGAKDTGELFF.

This sequence joins TRBV2 and TRBJ2-1; 13 nucleotides agree with TRBD2. Germline CDR1 reads SNHLY; CDR2 reads FYNNEI. The length of the CDR3 is 14 residues. J was trimmed by 9 bases and V by 4 bases; bases with no gene match: 3. CDR3 coding DNA: TGTGCCAGCAGTGGACTAGCGGGGGGCTTTGAGCAGTTCTTC. It translates to CASSGLAGGFEQFF.

This clone was seen ten or more times. This chain connects TRBV6-1 to TRBJ2-3; weak D call: TRBD2 (7 bases). The CDR3 has 15 residues. Germline CDR1 MNHNS, CDR2 SASEGT. The V end was cut by 1 base, the J end by 4 bases, with 12 bases between. CDR3 sequence: CASSEDGGGPDTQYF. CDR3 sequence (DNA): TGTGCCAGCAGTGAAGATGGGGGGGGGCCAGATACGCAGTATTTT.

This clone came up once. The chain is built from TRBV9 and TRBJ2-1, with TRBD2 identical over 11 bases. The CDR3 covers 16 residues. The ends lost 0 bases at V and 6 bases at J; junction bases unmatched: 5. The germline V gene encodes CDR1 SGDLS and CDR2 YYNGEE. The CDR3 region has the DNA TGTGCCAGCAGCGTAGATAGTCTAGCGGGGGGCAATGAGCAGTTCTTC. This encodes CASSVDSLAGGNEQFF.

This clone occurred a few times. The chain carries TRBV11-2 and TRBJ2-2; TRBD1 matches 7 bases. Losses at the gene ends were 6 bases for V and 5 bases for J; bases not matched to a gene: 9. This CDR3 has 15 amino acids. Germline V gene sequence: CDR1 SGHAT, CDR2 FQNNGV. CDR3 sequence reads: CASRARTGGTGELFF. In nucleotides, the CDR3 is TGTGCCAGCAGAGCCCGGACAGGAGGAACCGGGGAGCTGTTTTTT.

V is TRBV30 and J is TRBJ2-3, with 12 bases lining up with TRBD2. V shed 5 bases and J 4 bases; nucleotides not matched to a gene: 13. The CDR3 runs 17 residues. Germline loops: CDR1 GTSNPN, CDR2 SVGIG (reference sequence). CDR3 sequence: CAWSPGRTSGVADTQYF. As DNA, the CDR3 is TGTGCCTGGTCGCCCGGTCGGACTAGCGGGGTTGCAGATACGCAGTATTTT.

In the case of this clone: The junction and the germline gene differ at one end; a read error may be behind it. The rearrangement joins TRBV6-1 to TRBJ2-7; TRBD1 is a possible D gene (6 bases). CDR1 is MNHNS, CDR2 SASEGT, per germline. The length of the CDR3 is 14 residues. CDR3 sequence (DNA): TGTGCCACCAGTGGGGGACACCTGATCTACGAGCAGTACTTC. Protein: CATSGGHLIYEQYF.

V is TRBV6-1 and J is TRBJ2-7, with TRBD2 as a possible D gene (5 bases). V shed 3 bases and J shed 2 bases, with 14 bases lying between them. The CDR3 consists of 15 residues. CDR1 and CDR2 (germline): MNHNS, SASEGT. CDR3 sequence (DNA): TGTGCCAGCAGTGAGTCCGTCGGAGGCCCCTACGAGCAGTACGTC. This sequence encodes CASSESVGGPYEQYV.

This chain joins TRBV10-1 and TRBJ2-1, with TRBD2 matching over 8 bases. Germline CDR1 reads WNHNN; CDR2 reads SYGVQD (reference sequence). Losses at the gene ends were 5 bases for V and 6 bases for J; bases not matched to a gene: 15. The CDR3 is 17 residues long. Here the CDR3 DNA reads TGCGCCAGCAGTCCCGGGACTAGTCGAAGTAAGGGCAATGAGCAGTTCTTC. Translation gives CASSPGTSRSKGNEQFF.

The genes are TRBV19 and TRBJ1-2; TRBD1 agrees at 9 bases. Germline V gene lookup returns CDR1 LNHDA and CDR2 SQIVND (reference sequence). The CDR3 runs to 16 residues. V lost 3 bases to trimming and J lost 0 bases; unmatched junction nucleotides: 5. CDR3 sequence reads: CASSMNRDRANYGYTF. As DNA, the CDR3 is TGTGCCAGTAGTATGAACCGGGACAGGGCTAACTATGGCTACACCTTC. Drawing the rest from reference TRBV19 and TRBJ1-2, the complete variable domain is DGGITQSPKYLFRKEGQNVTLSCEQNLNHDAMYWYRQDPGQGLRLIYYSQIVNDFQKGDIAEGYSVSREKKESFPLTVTSAQKNPTAFYLCASSMNRDRANYGYTFGSGTRLTVV.

This rearrangement joins TRBV15 to TRBJ1-2; TRBD1 might be the D (5 bases). V was shortened by 2 bases and J by 8 bases, with 15 bases between the two germline ends. The CDR3 length is 14 residues. Germline V gives CDR1 LNHNV, CDR2 YYDKDF (reference sequence). The CDR3 region has the DNA TGTGCCACCAGCAGATACCTTCAGGGTAGCGGCTACACCTTC. It encodes CATSRYLQGSGYTF. Based on the CDR3 plus reference TRBV15 and TRBJ1-2, the full variable domain is DAMVIQNPRYQVTQFGKPVTLSCSQTLNHNVMYWYQQKSSQAPKLLFHYYDKDFNNEADTPDNFQSRRPNTSFCFLDIRSPGLGDTAMYLCATSRYLQGSGYTFGSGTRLTVV.

The chain is built from TRBV25-1 and TRBJ2-7, with 12 nucleotides matching TRBD1. V lost 3 bases, J lost 0 bases, and 6 bases stayed unmatched. This CDR3 has 17 residues. The germline V gene encodes CDR1 MGHDK and CDR2 SYGVNS. CDR3 coding DNA: TGTGCCAGCAGTGATACGGGACAGGGGGCCCCCTCCTACGAGCAGTACTTC. It is translated as CASSDTGQGAPSYEQYF.

The V gene is TRBV30, the J gene TRBJ1-1; D unclear. Trimming took off 3 bases at V and 2 bases at J, with 10 bases between the two ends. In germline, CDR1 is GTSNPN, CDR2 SVGIG (reference sequence). This CDR3 region has 13 residues. CDR3: CAWRAKLNTEAFF. The CDR3 nucleotides read TGTGCCTGGAGAGCCAAATTAAACACTGAAGCTTTCTTT. The variable domain in full, with the rest retrieved from reference TRBV30 and TRBJ1-1, is SQTIHQWPATLVQPVGSPLSLECTVEGTSNPNLYWYRQAAGRGLQLLFYSVGIGQISSEVPQNLSASRPQDRQFILSSKKLLLSDSGFYLCAWRAKLNTEAFFGQGTRLTVV.

The chain uses TRBV5-1 and TRBJ2-3, with 7 bases aligning to TRBD1. The CDR3 consists of 13 residues. V lost 9 bases to trimming and J lost 3 bases; unmatched junction nucleotides: 7. Germline values: CDR1 SGHRS, CDR2 YFSETQ. DNA of the CDR3: TGCGCCACCGGGACAGCTAAGACAGATACGCAGTATTTT. Amino acid sequence: CATGTAKTDTQYF.

The V and J genes are TRBV6-5 and TRBJ2-5; 7 positions agree with TRBD2. Losses at the gene ends were 1 base for V and 6 bases for J; bases not matched to a gene: 8. CDR1 and CDR2 (germline): MNHEY, SVGAGI. The CDR3 has 15 amino acids. The chain's CDR3 is CASSYWSSGRQTQYF. In DNA, the CDR3 is TGTGCCAGCAGTTACTGGTCTAGCGGACGGCAGACCCAGTACTTC.

The V and J genes are TRBV19 and TRBJ2-1, with 8 bases aligning to TRBD2. Germline V gene sequence: CDR1 LNHDA, CDR2 SQIVND (reference sequence). Unmatched junction bases numbered 7, after V lost 5 bases and J lost 4 bases. The CDR3 is 15 amino acids. The CDR3 protein is CASSGRSGRYNEQFF. The CDR3 DNA reads TGTGCCAGTAGTGGCCGGAGCGGGAGATACAATGAGCAGTTCTTC.

The rearrangement uses TRBV5-4 and TRBJ2-6; the match to TRBD1 covers 8 bases. The CDR3 covers 19 residues. The J segment lost 0 bases and the V segment lost 4 bases, leaving 12 bases of the junction unmatched. Germline CDR1 SGHNT, CDR2 YYREEE (reference sequence). The chain's CDR3 is CASSLAGTGSTSGANVLTF. For the CDR3, the DNA is TGTGCCAGCAGCCTCGCCGGGACAGGCTCTACCTCTGGGGCCAACGTCCTGACTTTC.

The chain is built from TRBV6-5 and TRBJ1-4; D not resolved. Germline V gene lookup returns CDR1 MNHEY and CDR2 SVGAGI. The CDR3 has 14 residues. Trimming removed 4 bases from V and 4 bases from J, with 10 bases in between. The CDR3 protein is CASSSPRHNEKLFF. The DNA of the CDR3 is TGTGCCAGCAGTTCCCCGAGACATAATGAAAAACTGTTTTTT.

This chain uses TRBV6-1 with TRBJ1-2; perhaps TRBD1 as D (6 bases). This CDR3 has 13 residues. Deletions cut 6 bases from V and 7 bases from J, with 15 bases between. Germline V gene data show CDR1 as MNHNS and CDR2 as SASEGT. The DNA of the CDR3 is TGTGCCAGCAGCATTACAGGGCCGGGTGGCTACACCTTC. This codes for CASSITGPGGYTF.

The chain links TRBV10-3 to TRBJ2-1; 7 nucleotides line up with TRBD2. The CDR3 is 16 residues long. The V segment lost 3 bases and the J segment 1 base; nucleotides outside the gene matches: 6. From germline, CDR1 is ENHRY and CDR2 SYGVKD. CDR3 sequence reads: CAISEGGSRSYNEQFF. The CDR3 DNA reads TGTGCCATCAGTGAAGGCGGGAGTCGATCCTACAATGAGCAGTTCTTC.

The J gene is TRBJ2-7, the V gene TRBV4-1; 11 nucleotides line up with TRBD1. Germline assignment: CDR1 MGHRA and CDR2 YSYEKL. With 4 bases clipped from V and 1 base from J, the junction kept 6 bases outside the gene matches. The CDR3 loop spans 16 amino acids. CDR3 sequence reads: CASSPLGQGASYEQYF. CDR3 coding DNA: TGCGCCAGCAGCCCCCTTGGACAGGGGGCTTCCTACGAGCAGTACTTC.

The chain links TRBV5-1 to TRBJ2-1; maybe TRBD1 (5 bases). The ends were cut back, 0 bases at V and 9 bases at J, with 16 bases in the middle. CDR1 and CDR2 from the germline V gene are SGHRS and YFSETQ. The CDR3 contains 15 residues. This chain's CDR3 is CASSLDGPSQGEQFF. CDR3 in DNA: TGCGCCAGCAGCTTGGACGGCCCCAGCCAGGGTGAGCAGTTCTTC.

The chain links TRBV19 to TRBJ2-2; a possible D gene is TRBD2 (6 bases). V was trimmed by 3 bases and J by 4 bases, leaving 12 bases between them. Germline lookup yields CDR1 LNHDA and CDR2 SQIVND (reference sequence). This CDR3 is built from 15 residues. CDR3 residues: CASSIRERSTGELFF. CDR3 DNA sequence: TGTGCCAGTAGTATCCGGGAGAGGAGCACCGGGGAGCTGTTTTTT.

V gene TRBV6-6 combines with J gene TRBJ1-5; tentatively, D is TRBD1 (6 bases). The V gene lost 6 bases and the J gene lost 8 bases, with 11 bases spanning the gap. The CDR3 is 12 amino acids. The V gene's germline CDR1 is MNHNY and CDR2 SVGAGI (reference sequence). CDR3 bases: TGTGCCAGCAGCAGGGGTCTGGAGCCCCAGCATTTT. Translating gives CASSRGLEPQHF.

The chain employs TRBV5-4 and TRBJ2-1; 9 positions match TRBD2. Germline CDR1 SGHNT, CDR2 YYREEE (reference sequence). With V trimmed by 4 bases and J by 5 bases, 10 bases remained unmatched. The CDR3 is 16 residues long. CDR3 DNA sequence: TGTGCCAGCAGCCCTATCGTGCGGGGGGGCAACAATGAGCAGTTCTTC. Encoded protein: CASSPIVRGGNNEQFF.

In its sample, this clone was seen once. V and J are TRBV4-2 and TRBJ2-5, with 9 bases lining up with TRBD2. The germline CDR1 and CDR2 sequences are LGHNA and YNFKEQ. The J segment lost 3 bases and the V segment lost 1 base, leaving 6 bases of the junction unmatched. The CDR3 sequence is 16 residues long. In nucleotides, the CDR3 is TGTGCCAGCAGCCAAGTTCTGCGGGGGGGCGAAGAGACCCAGTACTTC. The encoded protein is CASSQVLRGGEETQYF.

The chain couples TRBV27 to TRBJ2-1; 7 bases line up with TRBD1. Germline values: CDR1 MNHEY, CDR2 SMNVEV (reference sequence). The CDR3 runs to 13 residues. V gave up 6 bases and J gave up 2 bases; unmatched junction bases: 1. CDR3: CASRGGPYNEQFF. The CDR3, as DNA: TGTGCCAGCAGAGGGGGCCCCTACAATGAGCAGTTCTTC.

The chain couples TRBV5-1 to TRBJ2-5, with 7 bases matching TRBD1. The J segment lost 5 bases and the V segment lost 0 bases, leaving 4 bases of the junction unmatched. CDR1 and CDR2 from the germline V gene are SGHRS and YFSETQ. The CDR3 covers 14 residues. Here the CDR3 DNA reads TGCGCCAGCAGCTTGGGACAGGGCCGTGAGACCCAGTACTTC. It encodes CASSLGQGRETQYF.

The chain joins TRBV7-6 to TRBJ2-3; D may be TRBD2 (6 bases). Germline V CDR1 and CDR2: SGHVS, FNYEAQ. There are 14 residues in the CDR3. Trimming shortened V by 6 bases and J by 4 bases, and 14 bases separated the two germline ends. In nucleotides, the CDR3 is TGTGCCAGCAGTCCCCTAGCGTACGCAGATACGCAGTATTTT. This translates into CASSPLAYADTQYF.

The V and J genes are TRBV4-1 and TRBJ1-6; 8 bases match TRBD1. The CDR3 is 18 amino acids. Germline CDR1 is MGHRA and CDR2 is YSYEKL. The V segment lost 0 bases and the J segment 8 bases; nucleotides outside the gene matches: 12. The CDR3 loop reads CASSQDRNGVQGDSPLHF. In DNA, the CDR3 is TGCGCCAGCAGCCAAGATAGGAATGGCGTACAGGGGGATTCACCCCTCCACTTT.